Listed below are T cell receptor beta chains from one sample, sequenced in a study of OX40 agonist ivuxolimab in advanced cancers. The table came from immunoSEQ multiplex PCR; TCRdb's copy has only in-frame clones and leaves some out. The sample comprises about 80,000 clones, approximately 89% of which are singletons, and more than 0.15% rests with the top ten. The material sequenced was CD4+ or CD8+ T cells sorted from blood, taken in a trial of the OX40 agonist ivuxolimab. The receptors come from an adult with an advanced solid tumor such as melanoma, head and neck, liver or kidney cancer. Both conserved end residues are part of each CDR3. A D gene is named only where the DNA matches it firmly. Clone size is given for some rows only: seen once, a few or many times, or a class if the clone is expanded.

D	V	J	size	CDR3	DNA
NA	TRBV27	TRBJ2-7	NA	CASSGGARYEQYF	TGTGCCAGCAGTGGGGGGGCCCGCTACGAGCAGTACTTC
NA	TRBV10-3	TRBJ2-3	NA	CATKPGSGTDTQYF	TGTGCCACCAAACCGGGATCCGGAACAGATACGCAGTATTTT
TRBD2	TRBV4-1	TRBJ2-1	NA	CASSQVWTSGSWNEQFF	TGCGCCAGCAGCCAGGTCTGGACTAGCGGGAGTTGGAATGAGCAGTTCTTC
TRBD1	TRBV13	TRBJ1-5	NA	CASSWGQGGHQPQHF	TGTGCCAGCAGCTGGGGACAGGGAGGGCATCAGCCCCAGCATTTT
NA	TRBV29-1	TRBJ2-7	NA	CSVKRSGEGEQYF	TGCAGCGTAAAGCGGTCAGGTGAGGGCGAGCAGTACTTC
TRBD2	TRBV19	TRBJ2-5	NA	CASRMTSGYQETQYF	TGTGCCAGTAGGATGACTAGCGGGTACCAAGAGACCCAGTACTTC
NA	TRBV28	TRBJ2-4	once	CATETTFSAKNIQYF	TGTGCCACCGAGACTACTTTCTCAGCCAAAAACATTCAGTACTTC
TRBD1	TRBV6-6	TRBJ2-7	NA	CASSYPGTGSNEQYF	TGTGCCAGCAGTTACCCCGGGACAGGGTCCAACGAGCAGTACTTC
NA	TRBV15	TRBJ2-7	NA	CATSRADGPYEQYF	TGTGCCACCAGCAGAGCAGACGGACCCTACGAGCAGTACTTC
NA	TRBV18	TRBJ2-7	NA	CASSTSTSYEQYF	TGTGCCAGCTCAACCTCAACTAGCTACGAGCAGTACTTC